The entry below describes one TCR beta chain. Its antigen is unknown. The DNA ends 3 residues before the CDR3 does, and the rest of the CDR3 is filled in from the germline J gene. The record originates from a study of T cells in women clearing cervical HPV infection. Across the whole study: Only a few women had HLA typing results available. Study results and caveats: TRBV6-7 relative abundance averaged about 0.11% in cases and 0.15% to 0.2% in controls. It is unknown whether associations predate infection; no effector/memory or HPV-specific sorting.

Generated by immunoSEQ multiplex PCR, the TCRdb table keeps only in-frame clones and is missing some. The sample totals roughly 38,000 clones. The CDR3 covers 13 residues. Trimming cost V 6 bases and J 6 bases, with 14 bases left between them. Germline loops: CDR1 SQVTM, CDR2 ANQGSEA. Dot-blot hybridization genotyped cervical HPV amplified with MY09/MY11 PCR. The specimen was blood buffy coat. The source of this sequence is a woman between 18 and 75 years old with a cervical HPV16 infection that either progressed to CIN3+ or cleared (not recorded which). The V and J genes are TRBV29-1 and TRBJ2-2, with D possibly being TRBD2 (5 bases). CDR3 in amino acids: CSVKTGVAGELFF. The CDR3 DNA, read in part, is TGCAGCGTGAAAACCGGGGTTGCCGGGGAG.